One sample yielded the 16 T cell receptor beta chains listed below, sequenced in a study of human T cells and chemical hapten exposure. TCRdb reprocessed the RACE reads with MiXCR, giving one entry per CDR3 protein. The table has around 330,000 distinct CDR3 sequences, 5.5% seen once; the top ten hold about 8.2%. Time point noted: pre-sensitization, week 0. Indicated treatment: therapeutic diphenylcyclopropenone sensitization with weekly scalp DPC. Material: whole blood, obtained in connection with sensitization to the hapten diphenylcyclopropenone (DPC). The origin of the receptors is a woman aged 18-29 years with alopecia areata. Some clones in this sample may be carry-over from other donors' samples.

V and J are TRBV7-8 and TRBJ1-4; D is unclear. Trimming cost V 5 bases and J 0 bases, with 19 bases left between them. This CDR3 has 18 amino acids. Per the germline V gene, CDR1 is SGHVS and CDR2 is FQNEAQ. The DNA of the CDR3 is TGTGCCAGCAGCCCTCTTAGGGTCTTGGGCTCAACTAATGAAAAACTGTTTTTT. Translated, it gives CASSPLRVLGSTNEKLFF.

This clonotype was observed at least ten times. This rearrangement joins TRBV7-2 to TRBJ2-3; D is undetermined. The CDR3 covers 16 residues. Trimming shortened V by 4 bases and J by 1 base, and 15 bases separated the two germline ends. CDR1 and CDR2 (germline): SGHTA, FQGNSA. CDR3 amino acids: CASSSNLVFRTDTQYF. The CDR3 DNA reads TGTGCCAGCAGCTCTAACCTAGTTTTCCGCACAGATACGCAGTATTTT.

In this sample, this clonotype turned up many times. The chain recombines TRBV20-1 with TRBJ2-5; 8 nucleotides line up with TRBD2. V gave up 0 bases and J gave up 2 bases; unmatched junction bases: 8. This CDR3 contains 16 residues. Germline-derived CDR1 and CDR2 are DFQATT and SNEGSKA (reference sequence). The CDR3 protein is CSARDVGRGVQETQYF. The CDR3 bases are TGCAGTGCTAGAGATGTTGGGCGGGGGGTTCAAGAGACCCAGTACTTC.

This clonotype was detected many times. The CDR3 coding sequence is TGTGCCAGCAGCCCCCCCGTGCCCCACGAGCAGTACTTC. This gives the protein CASSPPVPHEQYF. The chain links TRBV12-3 or TRBV12-4 to TRBJ2-7; D is undetermined. CDR3 length equals 13 residues. The V gene lost 6 bases and the J gene lost 5 bases, with 14 bases spanning the gap.

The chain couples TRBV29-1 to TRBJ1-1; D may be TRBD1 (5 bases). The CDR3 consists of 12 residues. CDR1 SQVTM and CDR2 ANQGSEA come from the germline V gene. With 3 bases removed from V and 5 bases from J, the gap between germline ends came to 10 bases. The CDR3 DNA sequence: TGCAGCGTTGAGGGGGGTAGGACTGAAGCTTTCTTT. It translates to CSVEGGRTEAFF.

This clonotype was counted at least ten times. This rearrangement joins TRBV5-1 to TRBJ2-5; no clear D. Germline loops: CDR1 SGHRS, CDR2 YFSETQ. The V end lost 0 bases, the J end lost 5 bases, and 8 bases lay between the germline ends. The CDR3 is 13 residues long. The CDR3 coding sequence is TGCGCCAGCAGCTTGGGGCCCTTGGAGACCCAGTACTTC. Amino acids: CASSLGPLETQYF. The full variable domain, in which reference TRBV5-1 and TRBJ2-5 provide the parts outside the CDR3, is KAGVTQTPRYLIKTRGQQVTLSCSPISGHRSVSWYQQTPGQGLQFLFEYFSETQRNKGNFPGRFSGRQFSNSRSEMNVSTLELGDSALYLCASSLGPLETQYFGPGTRLLVL.

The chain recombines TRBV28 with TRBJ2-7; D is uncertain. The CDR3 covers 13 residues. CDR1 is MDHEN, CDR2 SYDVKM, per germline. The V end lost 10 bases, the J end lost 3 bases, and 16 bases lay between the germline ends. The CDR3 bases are TGTGCCACCAACCTTCAGGACCGCTACGAGCAGTACTTC. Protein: CATNLQDRYEQYF.

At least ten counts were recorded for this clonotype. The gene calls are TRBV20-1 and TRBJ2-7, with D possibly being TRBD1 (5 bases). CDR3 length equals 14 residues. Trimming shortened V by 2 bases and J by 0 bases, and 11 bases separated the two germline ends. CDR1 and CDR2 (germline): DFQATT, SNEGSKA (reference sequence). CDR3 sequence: CSARSGMGSYEQYF. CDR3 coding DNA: TGCAGTGCTAGATCAGGGATGGGCTCCTACGAGCAGTACTTC.

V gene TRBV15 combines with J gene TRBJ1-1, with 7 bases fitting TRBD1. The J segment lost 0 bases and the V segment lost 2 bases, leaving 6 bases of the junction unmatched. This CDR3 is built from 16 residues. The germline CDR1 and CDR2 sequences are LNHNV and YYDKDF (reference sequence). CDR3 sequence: CATSRTWDSLNTEAFF. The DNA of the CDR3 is TGTGCCACCAGCAGAACCTGGGACAGTTTGAACACTGAAGCTTTCTTT.

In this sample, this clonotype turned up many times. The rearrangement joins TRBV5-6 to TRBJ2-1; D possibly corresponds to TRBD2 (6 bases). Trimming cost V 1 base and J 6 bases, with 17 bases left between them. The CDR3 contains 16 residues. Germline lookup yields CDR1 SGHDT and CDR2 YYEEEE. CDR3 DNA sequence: TGTGCCAGCAGCTTGAGGGCTTCGGCGGGATTCAATGAGCAGTTCTTC. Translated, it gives CASSLRASAGFNEQFF. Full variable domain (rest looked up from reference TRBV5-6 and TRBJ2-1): DAGVTQSPTHLIKTRGQQVTLRCSPKSGHDTVSWYQQALGQGPQFIFQYYEEEERQRGNFPDRFSGHQFPNYSSELNVNALLLGDSALYLCASSLRASAGFNEQFFGPGTRLTVL.

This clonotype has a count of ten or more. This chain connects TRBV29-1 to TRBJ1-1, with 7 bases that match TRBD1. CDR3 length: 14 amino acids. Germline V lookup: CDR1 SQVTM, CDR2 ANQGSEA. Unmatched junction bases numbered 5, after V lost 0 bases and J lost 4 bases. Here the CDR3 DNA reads TGCAGCGTTGAAGACCGACAGGGTGGCACTGAAGCTTTCTTT. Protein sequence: CSVEDRQGGTEAFF.

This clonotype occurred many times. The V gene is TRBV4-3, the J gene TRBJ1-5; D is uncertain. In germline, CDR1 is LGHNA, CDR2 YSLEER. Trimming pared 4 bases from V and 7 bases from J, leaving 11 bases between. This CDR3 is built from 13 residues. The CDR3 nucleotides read TGCGCCAGCAGCCCGACTTACCACCAGCCCCAGCATTTT. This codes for CASSPTYHQPQHF.

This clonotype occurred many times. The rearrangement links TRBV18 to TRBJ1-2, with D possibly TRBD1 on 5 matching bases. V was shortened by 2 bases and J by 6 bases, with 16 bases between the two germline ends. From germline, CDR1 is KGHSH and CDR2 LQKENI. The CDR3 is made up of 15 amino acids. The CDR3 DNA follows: TGTGCCAGCTCACCAGCCAGGGATGATCAACATGGCTACACCTTC. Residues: CASSPARDDQHGYTF.

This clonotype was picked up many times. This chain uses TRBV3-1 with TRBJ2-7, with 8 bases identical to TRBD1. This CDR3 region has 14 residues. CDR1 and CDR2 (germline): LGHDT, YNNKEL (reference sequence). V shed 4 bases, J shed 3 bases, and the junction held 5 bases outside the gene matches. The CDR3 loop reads CASSRGQGFYEQYF. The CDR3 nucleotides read TGTGCCAGCAGCCGCGGACAGGGATTCTACGAGCAGTACTTC.

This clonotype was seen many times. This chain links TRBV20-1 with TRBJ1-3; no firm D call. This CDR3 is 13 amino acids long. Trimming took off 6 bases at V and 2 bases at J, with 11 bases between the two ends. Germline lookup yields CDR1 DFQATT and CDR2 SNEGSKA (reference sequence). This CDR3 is CSAEEATGNTIYF. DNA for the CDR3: TGCAGTGCGGAGGAGGCGACTGGAAACACCATATATTTT.

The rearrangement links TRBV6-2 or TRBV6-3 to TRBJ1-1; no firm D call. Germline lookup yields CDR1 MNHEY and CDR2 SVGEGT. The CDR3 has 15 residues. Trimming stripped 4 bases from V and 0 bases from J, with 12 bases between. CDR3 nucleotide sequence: TGTGCCAGCAGTTCCGTGGGTGTCGTGAACACTGAAGCTTTCTTT. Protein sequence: CASSSVGVVNTEAFF.